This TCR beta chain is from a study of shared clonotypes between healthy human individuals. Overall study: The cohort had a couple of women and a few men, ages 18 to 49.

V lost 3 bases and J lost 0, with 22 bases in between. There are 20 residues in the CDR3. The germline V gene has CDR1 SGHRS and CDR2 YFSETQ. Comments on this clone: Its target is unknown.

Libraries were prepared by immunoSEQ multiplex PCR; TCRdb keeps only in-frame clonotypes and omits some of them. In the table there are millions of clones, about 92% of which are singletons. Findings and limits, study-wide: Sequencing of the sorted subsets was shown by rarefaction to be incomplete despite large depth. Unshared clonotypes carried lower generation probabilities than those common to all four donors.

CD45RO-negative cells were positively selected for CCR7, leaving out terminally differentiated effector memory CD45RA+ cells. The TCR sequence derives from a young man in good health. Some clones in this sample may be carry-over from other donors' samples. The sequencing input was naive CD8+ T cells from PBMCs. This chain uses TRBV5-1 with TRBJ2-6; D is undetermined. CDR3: CASSSAFQGTPSSGANVLTF. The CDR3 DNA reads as TGCGCCAGCAGCTCTGCGTTCCAAGGTACTCCGTCCTCTGGGGCCAACGTCCTGACTTTC.